Reported below is one T cell receptor beta chain. Its antigen is currently unknown. The sample belongs to a study of shared clonotypes between healthy human individuals. Study outcomes and limitations: Memory subsets had estimated richness that was generally smaller than that of naive subsets. Clonotypes that were shared across a handful of donors made up 4% to 6% of naive CD4 clonotypes.

CD8 cells regarded as naive lacked CD45RO, were positively chosen for CCR7, and omitted terminally differentiated effector memory CD45RA+ cells. The donors, all of them Caucasian adults, lived in Nashville, Tennessee. Generated by immunoSEQ multiplex PCR, the TCRdb table keeps only in-frame clones and is missing some. The repertoire holds about 2.1 million clones, with under 95% as singletons. The CDR3 sequence is 13 residues long. V lost 6 bases to trimming and J lost 3 bases; unmatched junction nucleotides: 3. Germline CDR1 is SGHDT and CDR2 is YYEEEE. This TCR came from a man between 18 and 29 years old in good health. Some clones in this sample may be carry-over from other donors' samples. Sequences were obtained from naive CD8+ T cells from PBMCs. The V gene is TRBV5-6, the J gene TRBJ2-7, with 10 bases aligning to TRBD1. In DNA, the CDR3 is TGTGCCAGCACCCGGGACAGGGGCTACGAGCAGTACTTC. Translated, it gives CASTRDRGYEQYF.